Listed here is a single T cell receptor beta chain. The antigen remains undetermined. The V gene's germline CDR1 is ENHRY and CDR2 SYGVKD. CDR3 length: 14 amino acids. This specimen belongs to a study of CXCR3-negative and CXCR3-positive naive CD8 T cells. UMI-tagged TRB cDNA libraries were built via 5' RACE. Following a re-call of the 5' RACE reads, TCRdb has one entry per CDR3 protein and lacks DNA. This listing includes about 38,000 distinct CDR3 sequences. Study outcomes and limitations: Naive CXCR3-positive and CXCR3-negative cells shared similar TRBV-TRBJ usage, unlike memory cells.

The J gene is TRBJ2-1, the V gene TRBV10-3; the D gene TCRdb calls, TRBD2, cannot be checked with no DNA. Sequencing input: memory CD8+ T cells from blood. The sequence derives from a human donor in good health. Some clones in this sample may be carry-over from other donors' samples. The chain's CDR3 is CAISASGTYNEQFF.